A selection of T cell receptor beta chains follows, all from one sample in a study of shared clonotypes between healthy human individuals. Repertoires were generated with immunoSEQ multiplex PCR, while TCRdb's copy carries only in-frame clones and drops some. The table includes about 2.4 million clones, about 92% detected once. The sample was naive CD4+ T cells sorted from blood. The receptors were gathered from a man between 18 and 29 years old in good health. CDR3s include the opening cysteine and the closing phenylalanine or tryptophan. D genes are given only for firm matches. A row's size may be missing; if present it is once, few, many or a size class.

D gene,clone size,J gene,V gene,CDR3 protein,CDR3 DNA
TRBD1,-,TRBJ2-5,TRBV6-5,CASSYSRTGSLETQYF,TGTGCCAGCAGTTACTCGAGGACAGGGTCATTAGAGACCCAGTACTTC
-,-,TRBJ2-5,TRBV5-1,CASRGGLQETQYF,TGCGCCAGCAGGGGGGGGCTTCAAGAGACCCAGTACTTC
TRBD2,once,TRBJ2-2,TRBV7-2,CASRGLAGAGELFF,TGTGCCAGCAGGGGACTAGCGGGAGCCGGGGAGCTGTTTTTT
-,-,TRBJ2-3,TRBV29-1,CSVGAGQTDTQYF,TGCAGCGTTGGGGCAGGGCAGACAGATACGCAGTATTTT
-,-,TRBJ2-5,TRBV11-2,CASSLATRGLKTQYF,TGTGCCAGCAGCTTGGCGACGCGGGGGCTGAAGACCCAGTACTTC
TRBD1,-,TRBJ1-3,TRBV19,CASRRGTASSGNTIYF,TGTGCCAGTAGGAGAGGGACAGCCAGCTCTGGAAACACCATATATTTT
-,-,TRBJ2-7,TRBV30,CAWTPPNRARAYEQYF,TGTGCCTGGACCCCCCCTAACAGGGCCCGTGCCTACGAGCAGTACTTC
-,-,TRBJ2-3,TRBV11-3,CASSSERHTDTQYF,TGTGCCAGCAGCTCCGAACGCCACACAGATACGCAGTATTTT
-,-,TRBJ1-6,TRBV5-1,CASSLVGVGSPLHF,TGCGCCAGCAGCTTGGTTGGTGTTGGTTCACCCCTCCACTTT
-,once,TRBJ1-1,TRBV6-5,CASSSDKVWTEAFF,TGTGCCAGCAGTTCCGACAAGGTATGGACTGAAGCTTTCTTT
-,-,TRBJ1-1,TRBV19,CASSISSGGGTEAFF,TGTGCCAGTAGTATATCTTCAGGCGGCGGCACTGAAGCTTTCTTT
TRBD1,-,TRBJ2-1,TRBV5-6,CASSKGQGSYNEQFF,TGTGCCAGCAGCAAGGGACAGGGCTCCTACAATGAGCAGTTCTTC
-,-,TRBJ2-1,TRBV7-2,CASSLNGADSYNEQFF,TGTGCCAGCAGCTTAAATGGCGCGGACTCCTACAATGAGCAGTTCTTC
TRBD1,-,TRBJ2-2,TRBV4-2,CASRGTGGTGELFF,TGTGCCAGCCGTGGGACAGGGGGCACCGGGGAGCTGTTTTTT
TRBD2,-,TRBJ2-7,TRBV7-9,CASSFGLAGGTDEQYF,TGTGCCAGCAGCTTCGGACTAGCGGGAGGTACTGACGAGCAGTACTTC
-,-,TRBJ2-3,TRBV20-1,CSAGPADTQYF,TGCAGTGCTGGACCGGCAGATACGCAGTATTTT
-,-,TRBJ1-1,TRBV7-9,CASIPPRDTEAFF,TGTGCCAGCATCCCCCCCCGGGACACTGAAGCTTTCTTT
-,few,TRBJ2-3,TRBV5-1,CASSLEADTQYF,TGCGCCAGCAGCTTGGAAGCAGATACGCAGTATTTT